A selection of T cell receptor beta chains follows, all from one sample in a study of cytomegalovirus exposure and HLA in healthy donors. Produced via immunoSEQ multiplex PCR; TCRdb's table is partial and in-frame only. The table has some 190,000 clones, about four fifths seen once. The sequenced sample consisted of PBMCs. The receptors were sampled from a man aged 35 to 55 in good health and CMV-seronegative. Both conserved end residues are part of each CDR3. D genes are given only for firm matches. A row's size may be missing; if present it is once, few, many or a size class.

D gene,clone size,V gene,J gene,CDR3 DNA,CDR3 protein
TRBD2,-,TRBV4-1,TRBJ2-2,TGCGCCAGCAGCGGGGGACTAGCGGGCACCGGGGAGCTGTTTTTT,CASSGGLAGTGELFF
-,-,TRBV18,TRBJ2-3,TGTGCCAGCTCGAGGGGGAGACAGGCAGATACGCAGTATTTT,CASSRGRQADTQYF
-,-,TRBV2,TRBJ1-5,TGTGCCAGCTCTCGGGTGTGGGGCGGCAATCAGCCCCAGCATTTT,CASSRVWGGNQPQHF
TRBD2,few,TRBV7-2,TRBJ2-7,TGTGCCAGCAGCCATCCCGGGAGGGCGATCTACGAGCAGTACTTC,CASSHPGRAIYEQYF
-,-,TRBV7-2,TRBJ1-6,TGTGCCAGCAGCTTAGGAAGTCAGGGTTGGTCACCCCTCCACTTT,CASSLGSQGWSPLHF
TRBD2,once,TRBV2,TRBJ2-1,TGTGCCAGCAGTGAAGAAACACGACTAGCGAATGAGCAGTTCTTC,CASSEETRLANEQFF
-,-,TRBV20-1,TRBJ2-4,TGCAGTGCTACGAGCCCTGGCATTCAGTACTTC,CSATSPGIQYF
-,-,TRBV11-2,TRBJ2-3,TGTGCCAGCAGCTTAGTCCAGGGGATTCACACAGATACGCAGTATTTT,CASSLVQGIHTDTQYF
-,-,TRBV28,TRBJ2-7,TGTGACGGGGGGCCCAAACGACCATCCTACGAGCAGTACTTC,CDGGPKRPSYEQYF
-,-,TRBV27,TRBJ2-7,TGTGCCAGCAGGGAGGCACCATTGTCCTACGAGCAGTACTTC,CASREAPLSYEQYF
TRBD1,-,TRBV6-6,TRBJ1-5,TGTGCCAGCACCGGGACAGTGACTAACAATCAGCCCCAGCATTTT,CASTGTVTNNQPQHF
-,-,TRBV5-6,TRBJ1-4,TGTGCCAGCAGCATGGACAGACAAAAACTGTTTTTT,CASSMDRQKLFF
TRBD2,once,TRBV5-8,TRBJ2-7,TGTGCCAGCAGACGGGCGGGGGGCTCCTACGAGCAGTACTTC,CASRRAGGSYEQYF
-,once,TRBV11-3,TRBJ2-3,TGTGCCAGCACCCCTACCCCTAGCACAGATACGCAGTATTTT,CASTPTPSTDTQYF
-,-,TRBV27,TRBJ1-2,TGTGCCAGCAGTTTTACAGTGAATTATGGCTACACCTTC,CASSFTVNYGYTF
TRBD2,few,TRBV28,TRBJ2-1,TGTGCCAGCAGTCCCCTAGCGGGCCCCGTTGGGGAGCAGTTCTTC,CASSPLAGPVGEQFF
-,few,TRBV9,TRBJ1-6,TGTGCCAGCAGTTCAATCAATTCACCCCTCCACTTT,CASSSINSPLHF
-,-,TRBV7-8,TRBJ2-1,TGTGCCAGCAGCTTAGGTCGGGCGGGATCCTCCTACAATGAGCAGTTCTTC,CASSLGRAGSSYNEQFF
TRBD1,-,TRBV5-4,TRBJ2-7,TGTGCCAGCAGCTTCGGGACAGGATACGAGCAGTACTTC,CASSFGTGYEQYF
-,-,TRBV4-3,TRBJ1-1,TGCGCCAGCAGCCAAGAAGGAGGGTCCCGGAACACTGAAGCTTTCTTT,CASSQEGGSRNTEAFF
-,-,TRBV18,TRBJ2-1,TGTGCCAGCTCACCAGGGCTCTCAAATGAGCAGTTCTTC,CASSPGLSNEQFF
-,-,TRBV7-3,TRBJ2-2,TGTGCCAGCAGCTTAATGACCACAGGGACCGGGGAGCTGTTTTTT,CASSLMTTGTGELFF
-,-,TRBV7-2,TRBJ2-7,TGTGCCAGCAGTTCAGGGACCGGGAGCCCAGGGTCCTACGAGCAGTACTTC,CASSSGTGSPGSYEQYF
-,-,TRBV28,TRBJ2-3,TGTGCCAGCAGGCTGGACTACACAGATACGCAGTATTTT,CASRLDYTDTQYF
TRBD1,-,TRBV29-1,TRBJ2-7,TGCAGCGTTACCGGGACAGGGGACTACGAGCAGTACTTC,CSVTGTGDYEQYF
-,-,TRBV5-1,TRBJ1-1,TGCGCCAGCAGCTCATGGGGGGGATTGTCTACTGAAGCTTTCTTT,CASSSWGGLSTEAFF
-,-,TRBV6-1,TRBJ2-3,TGTGCCAGCAGTAAGACGCGGAGCACAGATACGCAGTATTTT,CASSKTRSTDTQYF
TRBD1,-,TRBV5-4,TRBJ2-3,TGTGCCAGCAGCTTGGCAGGGGGCGCAGATACGCAGTATTTT,CASSLAGGADTQYF
-,few,TRBV5-1,TRBJ1-4,TGCGCCAGCAGCGTTTACCAGGGTAGTGAAAAACTGTTTTTT,CASSVYQGSEKLFF
TRBD2,-,TRBV4-1,TRBJ2-1,TGCGCCAGCAGCCAAGGGTCGACTAGCGGCTCCTACAATGAGCAGTTCTTC,CASSQGSTSGSYNEQFF
TRBD2,-,TRBV7-8,TRBJ2-2,TGTGCCAGCAGCTCCGGACTAGCGTACACCGGGGAGCTGTTTTTT,CASSSGLAYTGELFF
TRBD2,-,TRBV11-2,TRBJ2-7,TGTGCCAGCAGCCCCTCAGGGGTAGCGGGAGTCTACGAGCAGTACTTC,CASSPSGVAGVYEQYF
-,-,TRBV27,TRBJ1-4,TGTGCCAGCAGTTCTCTAGGGGCAGGTAATGAAAAACTGTTTTTT,CASSSLGAGNEKLFF
-,-,TRBV2,TRBJ1-1,TGTGCCAGCAAGCCCAGGCAGGATCGTGAAGCTTTCTTT,CASKPRQDREAFF
TRBD2,-,TRBV5-1,TRBJ2-1,TGCGCCAGCAGCTTATTCGGCGGGAGATCTTACAATGAGCAGTTCTTC,CASSLFGGRSYNEQFF
-,-,TRBV4-2,TRBJ2-2,TGTGCCAGCAGCCAAGTTGCAAGGGGAAACACCGGGGAGCTGTTTTTT,CASSQVARGNTGELFF
-,-,TRBV29-1,TRBJ1-5,TGCAGCGTTACCGAGGGAGTTTACAATGGTAATCAGCCCCAGCATTTT,CSVTEGVYNGNQPQHF
TRBD1,-,TRBV11-2,TRBJ2-5,TGTGCCAGCAGCCCGGGACAGGGGGCGATTGGGGAGACCCAGTACTTC,CASSPGQGAIGETQYF
-,-,TRBV18,TRBJ1-1,TGTGCCAGCTCACCAATAACCGGGGAGACTGAAGCTTTCTTT,CASSPITGETEAFF
TRBD2,-,TRBV4-3,TRBJ2-3,TGCGCCAGCAGCCAGGGATTTGGCGGGGGGGGTACAGATACGCAGTATTTT,CASSQGFGGGGTDTQYF
TRBD1,once,TRBV18,TRBJ2-7,TGTGCCAGCTCACTTTCACAGGACAGGGGGCTGACCTACGAGCAGTACTTC,CASSLSQDRGLTYEQYF
-,-,TRBV6-6,TRBJ2-5,TGTGCCAGCAGTTACACAGGAGAGACCCAGTACTTC,CASSYTGETQYF
-,-,TRBV11-2,TRBJ2-1,TGTGCCAGCAGCTTAGATACCCGGGACTACAATGAGCAGTTCTTC,CASSLDTRDYNEQFF
-,-,TRBV7-2,TRBJ2-7,TGTGCCAGCAGCTATCGGGGTTCCTACGAGCAGTACTTC,CASSYRGSYEQYF
-,-,TRBV7-2,TRBJ1-6,TGTGCCAGCAGCTTGAGACAGGCCGAATCCACCCTCCACTTT,CASSLRQAESTLHF
-,-,TRBV7-2,TRBJ1-5,TGTGCCAGCAGCTTACCCGGGAACAATCAGCCCCAGCATTTT,CASSLPGNNQPQHF
TRBD1,-,TRBV6-5,TRBJ2-7,TGTGCCAGCAGAAGGACAGGGTTTGCCGAGCAGTACTTC,CASRRTGFAEQYF
-,-,TRBV2,TRBJ2-7,TGTGCCAGCAGTGATTCTGGGAGCTCCTACGAGCAGTACTTC,CASSDSGSSYEQYF
TRBD2,-,TRBV4-1,TRBJ2-3,TGCGCCAGCAGCCACCACCCTAGCGGGAGAGACACAGATACGCAGTATTTT,CASSHHPSGRDTDTQYF
-,few,TRBV14,TRBJ2-1,TGTGCCAGCAGCGCGCGCCAGGGCCCCTACAATGAGCAGTTCTTC,CASSARQGPYNEQFF
TRBD1,-,TRBV6-5,TRBJ1-2,TGTGCCAGCAGAAGCGGGACAGGGCTTTATGGCTACACCTTC,CASRSGTGLYGYTF
-,few,TRBV19,TRBJ2-1,TGTGCCAGTAGTATTCCCGCTCCTAACAATGAGCAGTTCTTC,CASSIPAPNNEQFF
TRBD1,-,TRBV29-1,TRBJ1-2,TGCAGCGTTGAAGACTTGGAGGGGGCTAGTGGCTACACCTTC,CSVEDLEGASGYTF
TRBD2,-,TRBV6-6,TRBJ2-1,TGTGCCAGCAGTTACTCTGAAGGGACTAGTTCTAATGAGCAGTTCTTC,CASSYSEGTSSNEQFF
-,-,TRBV19,TRBJ2-6,TGTGCCACAACCCACAGCTCTGGGGCCAACGTCCTGACTTTC,CATTHSSGANVLTF